This T cell receptor (beta chain) is drawn from a study of Graves' ophthalmopathy and Graves' hyperthyroidism. Transcripts of RNA were the source for amplifying TCR beta CDR3 regions. RT-PCR in the first round used HTBI primers; a second-round multiplex PCR followed. A single record per CDR3 protein comes from TCRdb applying MiXCR to the multiplex PCR reads. The data hold around 1,000,000 distinct CDR3 sequences, with about 40% observed a single time. J gave up 2 bases and V 5 bases, and 7 bases lay outside the gene matches. This CDR3 is 14 amino acids long. Germline-derived CDR1 and CDR2 are SQVTM and ANQGSEA.

This receptor was identified in an adult man with Graves' hyperthyroidism. Sequenced input: peripheral blood or thyroid tissue (not recorded which). J is TRBJ2-3 and V is TRBV29-1, with TRBD2 matching 7 bases. The DNA of the CDR3 is TGCAGCGTTCTGGAACTAGCGTACACAGATACGCAGTATTTT. Translated: CSVLELAYTDTQYF.